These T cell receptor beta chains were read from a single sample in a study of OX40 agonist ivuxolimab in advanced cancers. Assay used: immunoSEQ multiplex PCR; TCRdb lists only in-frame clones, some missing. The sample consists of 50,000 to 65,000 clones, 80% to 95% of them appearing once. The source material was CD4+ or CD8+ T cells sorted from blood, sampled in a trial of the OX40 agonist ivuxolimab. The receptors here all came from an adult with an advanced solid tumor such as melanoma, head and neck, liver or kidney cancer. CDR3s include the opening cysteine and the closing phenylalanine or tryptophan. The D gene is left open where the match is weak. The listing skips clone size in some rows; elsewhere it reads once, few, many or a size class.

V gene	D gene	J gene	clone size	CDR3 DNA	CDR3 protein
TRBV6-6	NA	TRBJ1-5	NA	TGTGCCACCTTTCTGGGTAGCAATCAGCCCCAGCATTTT	CATFLGSNQPQHF
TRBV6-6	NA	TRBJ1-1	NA	TGTGCCAGCAGTTACTCAATTCAGGGGAACACTGAAGCTTTCTTT	CASSYSIQGNTEAFF
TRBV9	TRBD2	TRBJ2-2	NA	TGTGCCTCTGCAGCGGGGGGTCCCGGAGGGGAGCTGTTTTTT	CASAAGGPGGELFF
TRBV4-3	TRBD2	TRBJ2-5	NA	TGCGCCAGCAGCCAAGACCCCTCTAGCGGGGGTGGCGGAGAGACCCAGTACTTC	CASSQDPSSGGGGETQYF
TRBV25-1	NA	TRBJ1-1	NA	TGTGCCAGCAGTGAAGGGGCCGAGGGGGGGACTGAAGCTTTCTTT	CASSEGAEGGTEAFF
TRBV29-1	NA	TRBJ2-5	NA	TGCAGCGTTGTCGCAGGGTACCAAGAGACCCAGTACTTC	CSVVAGYQETQYF
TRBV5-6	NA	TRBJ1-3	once	TGTGCCAGCAGCTTGGCCGGGGTTTTCTCTGGAAACACCATATATTTT	CASSLAGVFSGNTIYF
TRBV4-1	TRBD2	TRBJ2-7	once	TGCGCCAGCAGCCAAGATAAAATGGGACTAGCGGGGGTCTACGAGCAGTACTTC	CASSQDKMGLAGVYEQYF
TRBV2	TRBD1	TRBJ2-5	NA	TGTGCCAGCAGTGAAGGAAGGACAGGGCAAGAGACCCAGTACTTC	CASSEGRTGQETQYF
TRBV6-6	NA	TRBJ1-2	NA	TGTGCCAGCAGTTACCTCTCGGAGAACTATGGCTACACCTTC	CASSYLSENYGYTF
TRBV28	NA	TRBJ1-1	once	TGTGCCAGCAGTTTAACACCGGGCGCTGAAGCTTTCTTT	CASSLTPGAEAFF
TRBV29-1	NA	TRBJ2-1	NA	TGCAGCGTTGAGGAGCGATCCTACAATGAGCAGTTCTTC	CSVEERSYNEQFF
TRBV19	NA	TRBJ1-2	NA	TGTGCCAGTAGTAACCGAGACGGAGTGGACTACACCTTC	CASSNRDGVDYTF
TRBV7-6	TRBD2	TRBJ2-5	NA	TGTGCCAGCAGCTTAGCGGCTAGCGGGATCGGAGAGACCCAGTACTTC	CASSLAASGIGETQYF
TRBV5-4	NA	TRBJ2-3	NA	TGTGCCAGCAGCCCAGATTCTAGCACAGATACGCAGTATTTT	CASSPDSSTDTQYF
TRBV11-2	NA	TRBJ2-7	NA	TGTGCCAGCCGCATGGGACTCTCCCACGAGCAGTACTTC	CASRMGLSHEQYF
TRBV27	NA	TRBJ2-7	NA	TGTGCCAGCAGTCTGGGGCAGACATACGAGCAGTACTTC	CASSLGQTYEQYF
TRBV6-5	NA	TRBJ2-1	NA	TGTGCCAGCAGTTACCAGGCAGTTTATTCCTACAATGAGCAGTTCTTC	CASSYQAVYSYNEQFF
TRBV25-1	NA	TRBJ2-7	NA	TGTGCCAGCAGTGAGGGCAACTCCTACGAGCAGTACTTC	CASSEGNSYEQYF
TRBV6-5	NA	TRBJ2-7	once	TGTGCCAGCAGTTACCTGCACAGGGTGTACGAGCAGTACTTC	CASSYLHRVYEQYF
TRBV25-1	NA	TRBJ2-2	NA	TGTGCCAGCAGTGAAGGGGTTTCTGCGCTAGCGAACACCGGGGAGCTGTTTTTT	CASSEGVSALANTGELFF
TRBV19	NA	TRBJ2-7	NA	TGTGCCAGTAGTGTCGACAGTCTGTCCTACGAGCAGTACTTC	CASSVDSLSYEQYF
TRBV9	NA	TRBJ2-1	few	TGTGCCAGTGGGGGGCCCGATGAGCAGTTCTTC	CASGGPDEQFF
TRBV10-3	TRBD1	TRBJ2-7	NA	TGTGCCATCAGCGGACAGGGGGGCTACGAGCAGTACTTC	CAISGQGGYEQYF
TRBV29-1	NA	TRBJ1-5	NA	TGCAGCGTTGTCACAGGGTACAATCAGCCCCAGCATTTT	CSVVTGYNQPQHF
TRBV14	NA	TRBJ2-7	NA	TGTGCCAGCAGCCAAGTGGCAGGGGGGGCCTACGAGCAGTACTTC	CASSQVAGGAYEQYF
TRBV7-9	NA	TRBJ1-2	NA	TGTGCCAGCAGCTCTCTGACGGATAACTATGGCTACACCTTC	CASSSLTDNYGYTF
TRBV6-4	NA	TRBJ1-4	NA	TGTGCCAGCAGTGCTGATGCAGGGACCGGGGCTAATGAAAAACTGTTTTTT	CASSADAGTGANEKLFF
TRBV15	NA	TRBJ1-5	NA	TGTGCCACCAGCTCAGAGGAGGGTCTGGGTCAGCCCCAGCATTTT	CATSSEEGLGQPQHF